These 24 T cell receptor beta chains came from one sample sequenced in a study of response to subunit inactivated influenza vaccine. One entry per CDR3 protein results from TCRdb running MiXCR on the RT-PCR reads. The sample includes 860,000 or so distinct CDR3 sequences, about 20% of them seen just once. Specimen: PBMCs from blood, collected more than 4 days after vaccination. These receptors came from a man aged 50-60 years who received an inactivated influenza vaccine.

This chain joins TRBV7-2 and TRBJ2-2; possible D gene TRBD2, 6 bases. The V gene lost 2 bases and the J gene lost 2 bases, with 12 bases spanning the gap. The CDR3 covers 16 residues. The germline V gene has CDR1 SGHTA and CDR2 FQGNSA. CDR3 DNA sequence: TGTGCCAGCAGCTTAAGCGTAGCGGAAAACACCGGGGAGCTGTTTTTT. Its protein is CASSLSVAENTGELFF.

The CDR3 region has the DNA TGTGCCAGCAGCCCTCGGACAGGGAGCACCTACAATGAGCAGTTCTTC. Its protein is CASSPRTGSTYNEQFF. The rearrangement joins TRBV9 to TRBJ2-1, with 8 bases that match TRBD1. V lost 4 bases to trimming and J lost 2 bases; unmatched junction nucleotides: 8. The CDR3 length is 16 residues. CDR1 is SGDLS and CDR2 is YYNGEE in the germline V gene.

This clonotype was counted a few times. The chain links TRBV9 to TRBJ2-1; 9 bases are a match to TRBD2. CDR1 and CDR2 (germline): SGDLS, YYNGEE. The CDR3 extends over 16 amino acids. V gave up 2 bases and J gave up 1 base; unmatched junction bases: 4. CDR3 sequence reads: CASSVTSGFSYNEQFF. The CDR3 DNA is TGTGCCAGCAGCGTGACTAGCGGCTTTTCCTACAATGAGCAGTTCTTC.

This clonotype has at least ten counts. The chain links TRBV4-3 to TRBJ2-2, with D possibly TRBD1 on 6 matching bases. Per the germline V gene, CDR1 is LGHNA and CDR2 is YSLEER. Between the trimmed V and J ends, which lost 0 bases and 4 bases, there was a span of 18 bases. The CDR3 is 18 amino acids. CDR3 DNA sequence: TGCGCCAGCAGCCAAGATACCTCAGGGGTTGGGCGCACCGGGGAGCTGTTTTTT. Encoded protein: CASSQDTSGVGRTGELFF.

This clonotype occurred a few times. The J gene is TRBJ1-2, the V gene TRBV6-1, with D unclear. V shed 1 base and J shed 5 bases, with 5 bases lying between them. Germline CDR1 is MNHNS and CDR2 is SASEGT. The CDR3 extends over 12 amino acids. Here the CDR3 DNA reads TGTGCCAGCAGTGAAGGCAGATATGGCTACACCTTC. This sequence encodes CASSEGRYGYTF.

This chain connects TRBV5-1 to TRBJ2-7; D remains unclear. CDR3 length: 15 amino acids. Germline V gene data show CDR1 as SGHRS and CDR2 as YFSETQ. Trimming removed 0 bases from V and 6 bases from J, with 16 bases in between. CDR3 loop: CASSLAGSRVSEQYF. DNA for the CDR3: TGCGCCAGCAGCTTGGCCGGTTCTCGGGTCTCCGAGCAGTACTTC.

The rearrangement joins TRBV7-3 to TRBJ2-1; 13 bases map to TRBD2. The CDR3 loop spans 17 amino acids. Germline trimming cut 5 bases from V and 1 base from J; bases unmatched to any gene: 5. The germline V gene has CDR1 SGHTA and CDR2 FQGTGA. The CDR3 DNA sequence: TGTGCCAGCAGCACGAGGACTAGCGGGAGTTCCTACAATGAGCAGTTCTTC. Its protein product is CASSTRTSGSSYNEQFF.

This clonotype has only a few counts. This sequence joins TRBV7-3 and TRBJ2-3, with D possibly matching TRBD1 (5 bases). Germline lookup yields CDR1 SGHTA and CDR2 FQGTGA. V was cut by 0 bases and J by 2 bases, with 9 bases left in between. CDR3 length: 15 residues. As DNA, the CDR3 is TGTGCCAGCAGCTTAACAGGGGCCCACACAGATACGCAGTATTTT. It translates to CASSLTGAHTDTQYF.

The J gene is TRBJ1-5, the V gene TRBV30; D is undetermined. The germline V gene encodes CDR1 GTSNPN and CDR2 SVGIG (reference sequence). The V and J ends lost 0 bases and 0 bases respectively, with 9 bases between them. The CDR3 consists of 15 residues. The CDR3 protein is CAWSVTANSNQPQHF. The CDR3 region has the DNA TGTGCCTGGAGTGTAACAGCTAATAGCAATCAGCCCCAGCATTTT.

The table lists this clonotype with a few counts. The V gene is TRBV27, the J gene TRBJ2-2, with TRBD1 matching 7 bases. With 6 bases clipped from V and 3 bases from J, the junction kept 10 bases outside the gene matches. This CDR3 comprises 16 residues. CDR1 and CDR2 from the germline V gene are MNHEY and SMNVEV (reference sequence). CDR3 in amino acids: CASRPDRVLDTGELFF. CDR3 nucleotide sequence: TGTGCCAGCAGACCCGACAGGGTTTTAGACACCGGGGAGCTGTTTTTT.

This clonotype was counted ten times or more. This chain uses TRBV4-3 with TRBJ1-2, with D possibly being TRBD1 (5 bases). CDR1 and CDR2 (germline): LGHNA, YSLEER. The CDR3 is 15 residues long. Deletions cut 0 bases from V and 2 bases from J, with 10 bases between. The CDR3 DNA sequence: TGCGCCAGCAGCCAAGATAGGAACAGGAACTATGGCTACACCTTC. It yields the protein CASSQDRNRNYGYTF.

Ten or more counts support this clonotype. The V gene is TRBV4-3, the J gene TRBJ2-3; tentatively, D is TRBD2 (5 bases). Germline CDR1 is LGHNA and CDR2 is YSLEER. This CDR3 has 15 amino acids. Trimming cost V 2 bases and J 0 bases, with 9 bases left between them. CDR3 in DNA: TGCGCCAGCAGCCAAAGGACGGGGAGCACAGATACGCAGTATTTT. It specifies CASSQRTGSTDTQYF.

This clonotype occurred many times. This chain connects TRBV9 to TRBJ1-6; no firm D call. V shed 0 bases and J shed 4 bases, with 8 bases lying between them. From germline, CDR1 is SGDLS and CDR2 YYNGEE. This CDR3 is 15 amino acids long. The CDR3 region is CASSVAWGYNSPLHF. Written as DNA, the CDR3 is TGTGCCAGCAGCGTAGCTTGGGGTTATAATTCACCCCTCCACTTT.

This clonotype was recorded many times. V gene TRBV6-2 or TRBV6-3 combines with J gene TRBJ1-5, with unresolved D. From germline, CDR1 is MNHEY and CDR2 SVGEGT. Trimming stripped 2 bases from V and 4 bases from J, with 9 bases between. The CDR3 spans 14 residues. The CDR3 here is CASSYPSTNQPQHF. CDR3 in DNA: TGTGCCAGCAGTTACCCATCTACTAATCAGCCCCAGCATTTT.

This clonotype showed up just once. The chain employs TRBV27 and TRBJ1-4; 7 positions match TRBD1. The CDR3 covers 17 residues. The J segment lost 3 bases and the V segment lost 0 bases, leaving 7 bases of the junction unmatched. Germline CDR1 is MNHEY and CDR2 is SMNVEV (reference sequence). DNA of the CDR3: TGTGCCAGCAGTTTATCCAACAGGGGAGTGTCTAATGAAAAACTGTTTTTT. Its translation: CASSLSNRGVSNEKLFF.

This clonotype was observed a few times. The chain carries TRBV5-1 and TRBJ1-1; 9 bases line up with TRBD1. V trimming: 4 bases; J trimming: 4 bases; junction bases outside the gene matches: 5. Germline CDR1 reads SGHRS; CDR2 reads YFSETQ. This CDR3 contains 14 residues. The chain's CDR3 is CASSVQGAGTEAFF. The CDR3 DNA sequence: TGCGCCAGCAGCGTACAGGGGGCAGGCACTGAAGCTTTCTTT.

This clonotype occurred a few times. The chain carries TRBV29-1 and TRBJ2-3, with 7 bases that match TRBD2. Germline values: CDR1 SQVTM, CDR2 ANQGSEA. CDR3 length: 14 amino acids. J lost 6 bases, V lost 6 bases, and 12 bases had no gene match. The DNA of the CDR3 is TGCAGCGTCTCTACTAGCGCCGTCGAGGATACGCAGTATTTT. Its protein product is CSVSTSAVEDTQYF.

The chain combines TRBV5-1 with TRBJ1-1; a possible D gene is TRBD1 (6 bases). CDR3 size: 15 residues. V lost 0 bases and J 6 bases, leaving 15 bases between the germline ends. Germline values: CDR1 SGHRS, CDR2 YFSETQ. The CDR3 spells CASSLEAGDRAEAFF. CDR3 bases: TGCGCCAGCAGCTTGGAGGCAGGGGATAGGGCTGAAGCTTTCTTT.

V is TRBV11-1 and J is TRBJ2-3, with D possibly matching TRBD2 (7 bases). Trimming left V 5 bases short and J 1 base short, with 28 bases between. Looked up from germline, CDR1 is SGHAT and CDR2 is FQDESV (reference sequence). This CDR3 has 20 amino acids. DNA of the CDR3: TGTGCCAGCAGCCCACCCCTCGGGGGGTATGGGGGGCATGGCACAGATACGCAGTATTTT. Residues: CASSPPLGGYGGHGTDTQYF. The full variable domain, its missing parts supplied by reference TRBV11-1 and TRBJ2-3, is EAEVAQSPRYKITEKSQAVAFWCDPISGHATLYWYRQILGQGPELLVQFQDESVVDDSQLPKDRFSAERLKGVDSTLKIQPAELGDSAMYLCASSPPLGGYGGHGTDTQYFGPGTRLTVL.

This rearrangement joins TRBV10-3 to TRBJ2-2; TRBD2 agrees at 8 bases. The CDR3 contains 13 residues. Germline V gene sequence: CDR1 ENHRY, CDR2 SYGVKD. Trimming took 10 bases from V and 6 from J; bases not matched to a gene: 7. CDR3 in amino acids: CASRGGVSGELFF. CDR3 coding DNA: TGTGCCAGCCGGGGGGGAGTGTCCGGGGAGCTGTTTTTT.

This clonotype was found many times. CDR3: CASSLGPGNEQFF. In DNA, the CDR3 is TGTGCCAGCAGCCTCGGACCGGGGAATGAGCAGTTCTTC. The chain joins TRBV12-3 or TRBV12-4 to TRBJ2-1; perhaps TRBD2 as D (5 bases). The CDR3 has 13 amino acids. V shed 6 bases and J shed 7 bases, with 13 bases lying between them.

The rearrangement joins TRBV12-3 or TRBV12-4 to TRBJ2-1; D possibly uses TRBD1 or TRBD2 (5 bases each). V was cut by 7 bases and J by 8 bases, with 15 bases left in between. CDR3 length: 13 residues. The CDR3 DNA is TGTGCCAGCATCCTAGCAGGGACCCATGAGCAGTTCTTC. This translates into CASILAGTHEQFF.

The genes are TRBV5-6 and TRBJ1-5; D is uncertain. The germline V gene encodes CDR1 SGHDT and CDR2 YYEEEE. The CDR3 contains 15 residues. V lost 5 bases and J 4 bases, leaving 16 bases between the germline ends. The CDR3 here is CASSYLKGLNQPQHF. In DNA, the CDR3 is TGTGCCAGCAGTTACCTAAAGGGATTAAATCAGCCCCAGCATTTT.

The CDR3 DNA follows: TGCAGTGCTAGAAAGATGTCGGGACAGGGAAACATTCAGTACTTC. As protein: CSARKMSGQGNIQYF. This chain connects TRBV20-1 to TRBJ2-4; 9 bases are shared with TRBD1. Germline-derived CDR1 and CDR2 are DFQATT and SNEGSKA (reference sequence). This CDR3 contains 15 residues. Losses at the gene ends were 2 bases for V and 6 bases for J; bases not matched to a gene: 8.